This T cell receptor beta chain was recorded in a study of T cell responses to AZD1222 COVID-19 vaccine. Points from the study as a whole: Vaccine-associated CD4 TCRs spanned spike, dominant at 160-218 and 743-854.

On this clone: Its antigen remains unidentified. A junction end diverges from the germline sequence, so it may reflect a read error.

Measured with immunoSEQ multiplex PCR; TCRdb has only the in-frame clones, and not every one. Of about 150,000 clones detected, 90% appear once; the ten largest clones hold about 3.3%. Germline V lookup: CDR1 ENHRY, CDR2 SYGVKD. This CDR3 contains 11 residues. Pooling was applied to second doses at about 4 or about 12 weeks. J is TRBJ1-2 and V is TRBV10-3, with 7 bases fitting TRBD1. This clonotype originated in an adult who received the AZD1222 COVID-19 vaccine. The sample here was peripheral blood, taken 28 days after the second AZD1222 dose. CDR3 region: CAISDTIGQVF. CDR3 DNA sequence: TGTGCCATCAGTGACACAATAGGACAGGTCTTC.